The next 15 T cell receptor beta chains were all read from a single sample in a study of monozygotic twins with cystic fibrosis (dated by TCRdb to the early 2020s). The library came from the immunoSEQ multiplex PCR assay. As stored in TCRdb, this immuneACCESS dataset retains in-frame rearrangements with V and J assigned. A fraction of the clones does not appear; measured against another copy, unresolved V genes explain less than half of the discrepancy, and the remainder lacks a known reason. The sample records 30,000 to 35,000 clones, about 96% of which are singletons. 0.15% to 0.2% of the sample is held by the ten biggest clonotypes. Material for sequencing was blood. These receptors came from a girl aged 2-10 years with cystic fibrosis.

The gene calls are TRBV15 and TRBJ1-1; D gene uncertain. This CDR3 spans 13 amino acids. Germline CDR1 reads LNHNV; CDR2 reads YYDKDF (reference sequence). V lost 0 bases to trimming and J lost 3 bases, with 5 bases between them. This CDR3 is CATSRERDTEAFF. The CDR3 DNA is TGTGCCACCAGCAGAGAACGGGACACTGAAGCTTTCTTT.

The chain uses TRBV19 and TRBJ1-6, with D possibly TRBD1 on 5 matching bases. The CDR3 runs 18 residues. The V gene lost 1 base and the J gene lost 7 bases, with 20 bases spanning the gap. Germline CDR1 LNHDA, CDR2 SQIVND (reference sequence). Written as DNA, the CDR3 is TGTGCCAGTAGTATAGGCGGCTTGGTCCGGGGCGGGAATTCACCCCTCCACTTT. Its translation is CASSIGGLVRGGNSPLHF.

The chain recombines TRBV6-5 with TRBJ1-1, with D possibly being TRBD1 (5 bases). The CDR3 has 13 residues. V gave up 6 bases and J gave up 1 base, with 9 bases separating them. The germline CDR1 and CDR2 sequences are MNHEY and SVGAGI. The CDR3 nucleotides are TGTGCCAGCAGCCGCGGGGCGAACACTGAAGCTTTCTTT. Encoded protein: CASSRGANTEAFF.

The CDR3 spells CASSPRTGPYGYTF. As DNA, the CDR3 is TGTGCCAGCAGCCCAAGGACAGGCCCCTATGGCTACACCTTC. V is TRBV7-2 and J is TRBJ1-2; 7 bases map to TRBD1. Trimming took 5 bases from V and 4 from J; bases not matched to a gene: 7. Per germline, CDR1 SGHTA and CDR2 FQGNSA. The CDR3 consists of 14 residues.

The chain links TRBV28 to TRBJ2-7; a possible D gene is TRBD2 (5 bases). The CDR3 consists of 15 residues. With 2 bases removed from V and 2 bases from J, the gap between germline ends came to 13 bases. Germline V gives CDR1 MDHEN, CDR2 SYDVKM. The CDR3 DNA follows: TGTGCCAGCAGTTTAACGGGAAACGCACCCTACGAGCAGTACTTC. It encodes CASSLTGNAPYEQYF.

This clone was picked up a small number of times. The chain carries TRBV25-1 and TRBJ1-6; no clear D gene. The CDR3 is made up of 11 amino acids. Trimming took 1 base from V and 11 from J, leaving 3 bases between them. Germline CDR1 MGHDK, CDR2 SYGVNS. This CDR3 is CASSESPPLHF. CDR3 DNA: TGTGCCAGCAGTGAATCACCACCCCTCCACTTT.

The V and J genes are TRBV29-1 and TRBJ1-1; D is unresolved. Deletions cut 4 bases from V and 0 bases from J, with 6 bases between. Germline V gives CDR1 SQVTM, CDR2 ANQGSEA. CDR3 length: 12 amino acids. The CDR3 is CSVGHLNTEAFF. CDR3 nucleotides: TGCAGCGTTGGACACCTGAACACTGAAGCTTTCTTT.

The chain recombines TRBV7-9 with TRBJ1-2, with 9 bases lining up with TRBD1. This CDR3 comprises 15 residues. Germline CDR1 is SEHNR and CDR2 is FQNEAQ (reference sequence). V was pared by 4 bases and J by 3 bases, with 6 bases of the junction left unmatched. The DNA for the CDR3 is TGTGCCAGCAGCTCTCGGACAGGGGACCACTATGGCTACACCTTC. Amino acids: CASSSRTGDHYGYTF.

The CDR3 sequence: CASSQGRGNTIYF. CDR3 DNA: TGTGCCAGCAGCCAGGGACGAGGAAACACCATATATTTT. V is TRBV14 and J is TRBJ1-3, with a possible D match to TRBD1 (5 bases). V was shortened by 3 bases and J by 4 bases, with 7 bases between the two germline ends. Germline CDR1 and CDR2: SGHDN and FVKESK. The length of the CDR3 is 13 residues.

The V and J genes are TRBV27 and TRBJ2-7; 9 bases are shared with TRBD1. CDR3 length equals 16 residues. The germline V gene encodes CDR1 MNHEY and CDR2 SMNVEV (reference sequence). Trimming removed 4 bases from V and 3 bases from J; junction bases left unmatched: 10. The DNA for the CDR3 is TGTGCCAGCAGTTCCTCCACAGGGGGCCTCCTCTACGAGCAGTACTTC. Translated, it gives CASSSSTGGLLYEQYF.

The J gene is TRBJ2-7, the V gene TRBV29-1; D ambiguous. The length of the CDR3 is 15 residues. CDR1 and CDR2 from the germline V gene are SQVTM and ANQGSEA. V gave up 2 bases and J gave up 7 bases, with 21 bases separating them. CDR3 DNA sequence: TGCAGCGTTGAAATTGGTTGGAAAAAAGGGCGAGAGCAGTACTTC. Translation: CSVEIGWKKGREQYF.

This chain uses TRBV9 with TRBJ1-6, with a weak D call TRBD1 (6 bases). The CDR3 loop spans 16 amino acids. The germline CDR1 and CDR2 sequences are SGDLS and YYNGEE. Deletions cut 3 bases from V and 8 bases from J, with 18 bases between. CDR3 sequence reads: CASSAHAGVSDSPLHF. The DNA of the CDR3 is TGTGCCAGCAGCGCGCATGCAGGGGTTTCGGATTCACCCCTCCACTTT.

The CDR3 is CASSLSRGSYEQYF. CDR3 sequence (DNA): TGTGCCAGCAGCTTAAGTCGTGGCAGCTACGAGCAGTACTTC. The chain uses TRBV11-2 and TRBJ2-7; D ambiguous. CDR3 length equals 14 residues. Trimming removed 2 bases from V and 3 bases from J, with 11 bases in between. CDR1 and CDR2 from the germline V gene are SGHAT and FQNNGV.

This clone was observed once. The CDR3 coding sequence is TGTGCCTGGAGGGGGGGCTACAATGAGCAGTTCTTC. Translation gives CAWRGGYNEQFF. The V and J genes are TRBV30 and TRBJ2-1; TRBD2 might be the D (6 bases). The V end lost 3 bases, the J end lost 3 bases, and 6 bases lay between the germline ends. Per germline, CDR1 GTSNPN and CDR2 SVGIG (reference sequence). There are 12 residues in the CDR3. Full variable domain (outside the CDR3, taken from reference TRBV30 and TRBJ2-1): SQTIHQWPATLVQPVGSPLSLECTVEGTSNPNLYWYRQAAGRGLQLLFYSVGIGQISSEVPQNLSASRPQDRQFILSSKKLLLSDSGFYLCAWRGGYNEQFFGPGTRLTVL.

CDR3 sequence reads: CASSLRGAGANVLTF. The CDR3 nucleotides are TGTGCCAGCAGCTTACGGGGGGCTGGGGCCAACGTCCTGACTTTC. The chain links TRBV7-9 to TRBJ2-6, with 7 bases aligning to TRBD2. Germline V lookup: CDR1 SEHNR, CDR2 FQNEAQ (reference sequence). The J segment lost 2 bases and the V segment lost 2 bases, leaving 0 bases of the junction unmatched. The CDR3 consists of 15 residues.